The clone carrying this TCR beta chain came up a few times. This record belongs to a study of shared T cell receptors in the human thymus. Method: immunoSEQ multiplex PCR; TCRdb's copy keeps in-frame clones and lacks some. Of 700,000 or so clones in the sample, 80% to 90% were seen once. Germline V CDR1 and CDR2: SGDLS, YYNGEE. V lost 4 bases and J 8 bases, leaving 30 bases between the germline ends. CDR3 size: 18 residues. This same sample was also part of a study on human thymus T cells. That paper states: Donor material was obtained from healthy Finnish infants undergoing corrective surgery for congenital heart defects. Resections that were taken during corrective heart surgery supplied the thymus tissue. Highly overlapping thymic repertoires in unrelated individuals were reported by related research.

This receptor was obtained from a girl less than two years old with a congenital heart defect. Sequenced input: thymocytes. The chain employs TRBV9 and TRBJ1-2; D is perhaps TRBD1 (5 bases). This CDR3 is CASSTSPEEGPYKGGYTF. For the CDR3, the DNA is TGTGCCAGCAGCACTAGTCCTGAGGAGGGACCCTATAAAGGGGGCTACACCTTC.